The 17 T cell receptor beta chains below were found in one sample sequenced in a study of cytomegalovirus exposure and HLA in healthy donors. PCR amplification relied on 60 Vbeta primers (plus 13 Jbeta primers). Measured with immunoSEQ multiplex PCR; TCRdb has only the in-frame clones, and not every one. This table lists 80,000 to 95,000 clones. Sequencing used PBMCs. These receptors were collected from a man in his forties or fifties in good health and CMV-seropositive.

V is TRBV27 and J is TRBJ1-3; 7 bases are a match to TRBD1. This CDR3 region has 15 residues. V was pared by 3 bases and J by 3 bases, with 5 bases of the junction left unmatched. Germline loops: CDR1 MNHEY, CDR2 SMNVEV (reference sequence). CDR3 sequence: CASSFRGGGGNTIYF. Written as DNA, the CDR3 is TGTGCCAGCAGTTTCCGAGGGGGCGGTGGAAACACCATATATTTT.

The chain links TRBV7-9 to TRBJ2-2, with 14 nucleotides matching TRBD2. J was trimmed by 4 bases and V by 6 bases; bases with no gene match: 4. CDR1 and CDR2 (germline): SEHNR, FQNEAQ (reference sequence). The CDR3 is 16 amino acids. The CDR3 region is CASRGTSGSPTGELFF. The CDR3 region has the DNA TGTGCCAGCAGGGGGACTAGCGGGAGTCCCACCGGGGAGCTGTTTTTT.

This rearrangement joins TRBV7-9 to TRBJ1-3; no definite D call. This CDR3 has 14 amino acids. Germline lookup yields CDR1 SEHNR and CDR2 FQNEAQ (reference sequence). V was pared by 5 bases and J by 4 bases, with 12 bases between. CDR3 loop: CASSLVYGGNTIYF. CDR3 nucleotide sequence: TGTGCCAGCAGCCTCGTTTATGGCGGAAACACCATATATTTT.

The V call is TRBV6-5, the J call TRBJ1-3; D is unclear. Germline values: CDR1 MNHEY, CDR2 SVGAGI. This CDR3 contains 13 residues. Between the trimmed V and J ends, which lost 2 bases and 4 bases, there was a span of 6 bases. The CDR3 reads CASSYVGGNTIYF. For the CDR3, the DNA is TGTGCCAGCAGTTACGTCGGGGGAAACACCATATATTTT.

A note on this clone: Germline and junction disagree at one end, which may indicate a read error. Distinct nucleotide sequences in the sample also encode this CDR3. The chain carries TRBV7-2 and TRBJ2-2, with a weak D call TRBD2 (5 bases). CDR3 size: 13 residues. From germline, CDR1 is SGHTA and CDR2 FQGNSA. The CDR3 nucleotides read TGTGCCAGCAGCCCCTGGAACACCGGGGAGCTGTTTTTC. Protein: CASSPWNTGELFF.

The DNA for the CDR3 is TGTGCCAGCAGCTTTGACAGGGCCATCTCTGGAAACACCATATATTTT. It encodes CASSFDRAISGNTIYF. V gene TRBV5-6 combines with J gene TRBJ1-3, with 7 bases that match TRBD1. Germline CDR1 and CDR2: SGHDT and YYEEEE. The CDR3 covers 16 residues. The V gene end was trimmed by 2 bases and the J gene end by 0 bases; junction bases not matched to a gene: 5.

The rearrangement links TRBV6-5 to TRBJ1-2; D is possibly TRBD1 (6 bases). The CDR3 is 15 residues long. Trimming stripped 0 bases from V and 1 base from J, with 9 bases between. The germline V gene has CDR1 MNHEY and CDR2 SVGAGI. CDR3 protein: CASSYSAGDNYGYTF. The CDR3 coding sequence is TGTGCCAGCAGTTACTCGGCAGGGGATAACTATGGCTACACCTTC.

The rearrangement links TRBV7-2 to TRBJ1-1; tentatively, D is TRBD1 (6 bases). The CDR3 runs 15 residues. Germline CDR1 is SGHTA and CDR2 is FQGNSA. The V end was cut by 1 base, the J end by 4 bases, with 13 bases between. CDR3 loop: CASSLVWGLSTEAFF. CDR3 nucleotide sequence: TGTGCCAGCAGCTTAGTTTGGGGGCTGAGCACTGAAGCTTTCTTT. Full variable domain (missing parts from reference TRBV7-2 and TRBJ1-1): GAGVSQSPSNKVTEKGKDVELRCDPISGHTALYWYRQSLGQGLEFLIYFQGNSAPDKSGLPSDRFSAERTGGSVSTLTIQRTQQEDSAVYLCASSLVWGLSTEAFFGQGTRLTVV.

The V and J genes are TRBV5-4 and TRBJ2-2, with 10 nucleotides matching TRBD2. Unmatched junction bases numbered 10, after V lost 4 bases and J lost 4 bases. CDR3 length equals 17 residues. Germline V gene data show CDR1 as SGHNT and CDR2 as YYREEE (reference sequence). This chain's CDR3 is CASSRPAGGRATGELFF. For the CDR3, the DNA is TGTGCCAGCAGCCGACCAGCGGGGGGGCGGGCCACCGGGGAGCTGTTTTTT.

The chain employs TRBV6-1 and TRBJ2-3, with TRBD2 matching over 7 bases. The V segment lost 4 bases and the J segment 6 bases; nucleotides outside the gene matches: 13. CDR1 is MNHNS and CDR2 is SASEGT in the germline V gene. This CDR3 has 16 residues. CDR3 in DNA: TGTGCCAGCAGTGCCAAAGGAGCGGGGATCCGGGATACGCAGTATTTT. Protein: CASSAKGAGIRDTQYF.

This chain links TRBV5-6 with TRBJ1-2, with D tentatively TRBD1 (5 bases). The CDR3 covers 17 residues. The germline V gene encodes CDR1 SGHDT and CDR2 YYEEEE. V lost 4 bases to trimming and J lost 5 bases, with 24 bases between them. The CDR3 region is CASSTGPVWEGRYGYTF. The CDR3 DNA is TGTGCCAGCAGCACGGGACCCGTCTGGGAGGGAAGATATGGCTACACCTTC.

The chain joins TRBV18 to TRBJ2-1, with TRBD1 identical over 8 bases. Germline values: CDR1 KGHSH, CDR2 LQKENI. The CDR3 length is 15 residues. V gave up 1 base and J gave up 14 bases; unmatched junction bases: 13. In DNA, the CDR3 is TGTGCCAGCTCACCACTCTACGGCCGGGGACAGGAGAAGTTCTTC. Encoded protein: CASSPLYGRGQEKFF. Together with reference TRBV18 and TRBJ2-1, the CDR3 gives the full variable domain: NAGVMQNPRHLVRRRGQEARLRCSPMKGHSHVYWYRQLPEEGLKFMVYLQKENIIDESGMPKERFSAEFPKEGPSILRIQQVVRGDSAAYFCASSPLYGRGQEKFFGPGTRLTVL.

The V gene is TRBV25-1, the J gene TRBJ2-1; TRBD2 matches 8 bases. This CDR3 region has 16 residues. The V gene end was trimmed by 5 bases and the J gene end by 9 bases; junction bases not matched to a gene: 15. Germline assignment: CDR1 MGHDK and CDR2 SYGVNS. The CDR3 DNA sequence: TGTGCCAGCAGTCCAGCATTCGCCGGGAGGGCCACTGAGCAGTTCTTC. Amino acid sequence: CASSPAFAGRATEQFF.

DNA for the CDR3: TGTGCCAGCAGCCAAGGGTGGGGCAGTAATCAGCCCCAGCATTTT. Translating it yields CASSQGWGSNQPQHF. The chain links TRBV4-2 to TRBJ1-5; D is perhaps TRBD1 (5 bases). CDR3 length: 15 residues. The V end was cut by 1 base, the J end by 4 bases, with 11 bases between. Germline CDR1 and CDR2: LGHNA and YNFKEQ.

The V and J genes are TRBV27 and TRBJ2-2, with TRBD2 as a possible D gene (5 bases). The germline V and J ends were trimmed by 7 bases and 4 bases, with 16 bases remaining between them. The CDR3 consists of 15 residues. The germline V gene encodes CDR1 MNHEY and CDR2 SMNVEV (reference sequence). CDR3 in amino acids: CASTPEVRGTGELFF. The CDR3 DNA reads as TGTGCCAGCACCCCAGAGGTCCGGGGCACCGGGGAGCTGTTTTTT.

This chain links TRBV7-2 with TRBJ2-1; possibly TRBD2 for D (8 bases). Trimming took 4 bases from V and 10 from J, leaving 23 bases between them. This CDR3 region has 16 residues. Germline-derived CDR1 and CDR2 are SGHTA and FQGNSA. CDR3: CASSSGAGGQAEEQFF. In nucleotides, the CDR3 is TGTGCCAGCAGCTCTGGGGCGGGAGGACAGGCTGAGGAGCAGTTCTTC. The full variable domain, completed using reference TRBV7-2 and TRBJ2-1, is GAGVSQSPSNKVTEKGKDVELRCDPISGHTALYWYRQSLGQGLEFLIYFQGNSAPDKSGLPSDRFSAERTGGSVSTLTIQRTQQEDSAVYLCASSSGAGGQAEEQFFGPGTRLTVL.

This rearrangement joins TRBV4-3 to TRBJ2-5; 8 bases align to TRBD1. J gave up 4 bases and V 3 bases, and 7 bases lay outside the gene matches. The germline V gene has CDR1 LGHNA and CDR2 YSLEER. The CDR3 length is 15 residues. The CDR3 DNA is TGCGCCAGCAGCCACACGGACAGGGCGCCAGAGACCCAGTACTTC. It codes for CASSHTDRAPETQYF.